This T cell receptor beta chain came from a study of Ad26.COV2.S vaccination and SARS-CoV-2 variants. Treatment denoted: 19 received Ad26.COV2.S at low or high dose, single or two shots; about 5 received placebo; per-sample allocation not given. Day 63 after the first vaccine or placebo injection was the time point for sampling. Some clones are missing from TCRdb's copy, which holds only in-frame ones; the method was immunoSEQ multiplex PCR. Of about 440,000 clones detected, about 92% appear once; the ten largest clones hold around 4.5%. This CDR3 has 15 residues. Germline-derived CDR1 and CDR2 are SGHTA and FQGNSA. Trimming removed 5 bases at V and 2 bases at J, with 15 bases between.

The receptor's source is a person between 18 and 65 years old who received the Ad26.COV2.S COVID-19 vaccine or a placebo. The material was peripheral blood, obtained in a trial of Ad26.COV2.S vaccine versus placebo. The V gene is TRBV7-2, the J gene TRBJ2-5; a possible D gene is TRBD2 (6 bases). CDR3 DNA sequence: TGTGCCAGCAGCGGCCGGTGGGGGGTACAAGAGACCCAGTACTTC. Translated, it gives CASSGRWGVQETQYF.